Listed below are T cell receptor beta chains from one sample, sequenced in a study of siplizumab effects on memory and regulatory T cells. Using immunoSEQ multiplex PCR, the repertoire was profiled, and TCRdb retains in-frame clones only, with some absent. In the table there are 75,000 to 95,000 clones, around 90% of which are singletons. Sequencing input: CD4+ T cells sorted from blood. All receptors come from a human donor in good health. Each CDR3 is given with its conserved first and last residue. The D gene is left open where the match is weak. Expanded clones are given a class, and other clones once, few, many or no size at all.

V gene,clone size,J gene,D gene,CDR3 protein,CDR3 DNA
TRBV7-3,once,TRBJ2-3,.,CASSLRSSEADTQYF,TGTGCCAGCAGCTTAAGGTCCAGTGAGGCGGATACGCAGTATTTT
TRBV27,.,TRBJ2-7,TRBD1,CASSLNRAGTGRAEQYF,TGTGCCAGCAGTTTAAATAGAGCCGGGACAGGGAGGGCCGAGCAGTACTTC
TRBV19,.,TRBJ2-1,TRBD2,CASSEVPSGPNEQFF,TGTGCCAGTAGTGAAGTTCCTAGCGGCCCGAATGAGCAGTTCTTC
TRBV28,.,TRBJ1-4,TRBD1,CASTQGGTRPEEKLFF,TGTGCCAGCACCCAAGGGGGCACACGGCCCGAGGAAAAACTGTTTTTT
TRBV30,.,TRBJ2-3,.,CAWRRAPTSTDTQYF,TGTGCCTGGAGGAGAGCGCCGACTAGCACAGATACGCAGTATTTT
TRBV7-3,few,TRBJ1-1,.,CASSPRPGHNTEAFF,TGTGCCAGCAGCCCGCGCCCGGGCCATAACACTGAAGCTTTCTTT
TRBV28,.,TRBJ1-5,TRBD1,CASSRQGSFPQHF,TGTGCCAGCTCACGACAGGGGTCCTTTCCCCAGCATTTT
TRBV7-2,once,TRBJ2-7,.,CASGRDTYEQYF,TGTGCCAGCGGTCGGGACACTTACGAGCAGTACTTC
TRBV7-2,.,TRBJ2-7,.,CASSLVAYEQYF,TGTGCCAGCAGCTTAGTGGCCTACGAGCAGTACTTC
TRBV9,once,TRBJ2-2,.,CASSVGLDQNTGELFF,TGTGCCAGCAGCGTAGGTTTGGACCAGAACACCGGGGAGCTGTTTTTT
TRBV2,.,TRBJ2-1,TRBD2,CASRAGLAGGEQFF,TGTGCCAGCAGAGCGGGACTAGCGGGAGGTGAGCAGTTCTTC
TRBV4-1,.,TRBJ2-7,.,CASSRNIGNIPYEQYF,TGCGCCAGCAGCCGGAACATAGGTAACATCCCCTACGAGCAGTACTTC
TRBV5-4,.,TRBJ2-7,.,CASSLELSSYEQYF,TGTGCCAGCAGCTTGGAACTCAGCTCCTACGAGCAGTACTTC
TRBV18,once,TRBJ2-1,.,CASSPPGMTGLEQFF,TGTGCCAGCTCACCACCGGGGATGACAGGCCTTGAGCAGTTCTTC
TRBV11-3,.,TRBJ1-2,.,CASSPGTQVAYGYTF,TGTGCCAGCAGCCCGGGGACTCAGGTCGCCTATGGCTACACCTTC
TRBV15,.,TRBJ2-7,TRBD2,CATSILAGGPYEQYF,TGTGCCACCAGCATACTAGCGGGGGGCCCCTACGAGCAGTACTTC
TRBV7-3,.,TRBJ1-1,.,CASSPGVLRGTEAFF,TGTGCCAGCAGCCCGGGGGTCCTTCGAGGCACTGAAGCTTTCTTT
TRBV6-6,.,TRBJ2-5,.,CASSYSRRKEETQYF,TGTGCCAGCAGTTACTCTAGAAGGAAGGAAGAGACCCAGTACTTC
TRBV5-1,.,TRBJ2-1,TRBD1,CASSPGTGGNEQFF,TGCGCCAGCAGCCCTGGGACAGGGGGGAATGAGCAGTTCTTC
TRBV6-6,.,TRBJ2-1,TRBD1,CASGTPGQGHNEQFF,TGTGCCAGTGGCACACCGGGACAGGGTCACAATGAGCAGTTCTTC
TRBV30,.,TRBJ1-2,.,CACTQIGSYGYTF,TGTGCCTGCACTCAGATAGGGTCCTATGGCTACACCTTC
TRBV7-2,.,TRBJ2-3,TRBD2,CASSVGLASTDTQYF,TGTGCCAGCAGCGTCGGACTAGCGAGCACAGATACGCAGTATTTT
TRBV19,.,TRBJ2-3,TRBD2,CASSIGGGRRQDTQYF,TGTGCCAGTAGTATAGGCGGGGGGCGACGTCAAGATACGCAGTATTTT
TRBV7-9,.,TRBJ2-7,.,CASSQETGGYEQYF,TGTGCCAGCAGCCAAGAGACCGGAGGGTACGAGCAGTACTTC
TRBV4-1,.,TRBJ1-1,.,CASRDYRRSEAFF,TGCGCCAGCAGGGACTACAGGAGGAGTGAAGCTTTCTTT
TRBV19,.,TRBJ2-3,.,CASKVGHSTDTQYF,TGTGCCAGTAAAGTAGGGCACAGCACAGATACGCAGTATTTT
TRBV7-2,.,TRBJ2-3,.,CASSPVLSTDTQYF,TGTGCCAGCAGCCCGGTACTTAGCACAGATACGCAGTATTTT
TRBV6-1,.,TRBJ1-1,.,CASSEGGGWVNTEAFF,TGTGCCAGCAGTGAGGGAGGCGGGTGGGTGAACACTGAAGCTTTCTTT
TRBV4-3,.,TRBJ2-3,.,CASSPGTQRDTQYF,TGCGCCAGCAGCCCGGGGACCCAGAGAGATACGCAGTATTTT
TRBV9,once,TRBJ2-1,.,CASSAGFYGGQFF,TGTGCCAGCAGCGCCGGGTTTTACGGCGGCCAGTTCTTC
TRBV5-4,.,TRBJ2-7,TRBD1,CASSWDRADEQYF,TGTGCCAGCAGCTGGGACAGGGCGGACGAGCAGTACTTC
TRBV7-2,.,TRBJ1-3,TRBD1,CASSSRDRGLGNTIYF,TGTGCCAGCAGCTCCAGGGACAGGGGCCTGGGAAACACCATATATTTT
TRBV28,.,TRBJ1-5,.,CASSLWSGGNQPQHF,TGTGCCAGCAGTTTATGGTCGGGAGGCAATCAGCCCCAGCATTTT
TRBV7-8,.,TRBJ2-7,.,CASRTGTSSYEQYF,TGTGCCAGCAGGACCGGGACTTCCTCCTACGAGCAGTACTTC
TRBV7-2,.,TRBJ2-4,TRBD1,CASSTGQGRRANIQYF,TGTGCCAGCAGCACGGGACAGGGGCGCAGGGCAAACATTCAGTACTTC
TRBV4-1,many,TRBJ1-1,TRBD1,CASSQGSRQGNTEAFF,TGCGCCAGCAGCCAAGGATCTAGACAGGGGAACACTGAAGCTTTCTTT
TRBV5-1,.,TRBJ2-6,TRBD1,CASSLAGTGGSGANVLTF,TGCGCCAGCAGCTTGGCTGGGACAGGGGGCTCTGGGGCCAACGTCCTGACTTTC
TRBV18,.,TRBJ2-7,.,CASSPSSGNAYEQYF,TGTGCCAGCTCACCGTCCTCCGGGAACGCCTACGAGCAGTACTTC
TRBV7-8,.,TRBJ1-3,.,CASSLLGPGNTIYF,TGTGCCAGCAGCTTACTTGGGCCCGGAAACACCATATATTTT
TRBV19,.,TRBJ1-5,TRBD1,CASRGTGDQPQHF,TGTGCCAGTAGGGGGACAGGGGATCAGCCCCAGCATTTT
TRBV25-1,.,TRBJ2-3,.,CASSAGFTDTQYF,TGTGCCAGCAGTGCGGGGTTTACAGATACGCAGTATTTT
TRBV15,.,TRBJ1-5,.,CATSRATRDQPQHF,TGTGCCACCAGCAGAGCAACTAGGGATCAGCCCCAGCATTTT
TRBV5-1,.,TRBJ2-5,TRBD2,CASSFGTSGQETQYF,TGCGCCAGCAGCTTCGGGACTAGCGGACAAGAGACCCAGTACTTC
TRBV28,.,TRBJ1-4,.,CASSLGGEEKLFF,TGTGCCAGCAGTTTGGGGGGGGAGGAAAAACTGTTTTTT
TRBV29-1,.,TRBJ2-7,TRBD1,CSAYLDRPKADEQYF,TGCAGCGCGTATTTGGACAGGCCGAAAGCGGACGAGCAGTACTTC
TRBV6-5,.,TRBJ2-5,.,CATSRVETQYF,TGTGCCACCTCAAGGGTTGAGACCCAGTACTTC
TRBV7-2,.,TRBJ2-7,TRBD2,CASSSSGETYEQYF,TGTGCCAGCAGTTCTAGCGGGGAGACCTACGAGCAGTACTTC
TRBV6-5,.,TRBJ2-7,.,CASSYSPGGYEQYF,TGTGCCAGCAGTTACTCGCCAGGCGGGTACGAGCAGTACTTC
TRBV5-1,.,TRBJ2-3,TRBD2,CASSLGLAGPSTDTQYF,TGCGCCAGCAGCTTGGGACTAGCGGGACCTAGCACAGATACGCAGTATTTT
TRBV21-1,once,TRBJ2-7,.,CASSPRRGVGLAGGQYF,TGTGCCAGCAGCCCGAGGCGGGGCGTCGGACTAGCGGGAGGACAGTACTTC
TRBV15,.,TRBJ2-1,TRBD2,CATSRGLADNEQFF,TGTGCCACCAGCAGAGGGCTAGCGGACAATGAGCAGTTCTTC